These T cell receptor beta chains were read from a single sample in a study of cytomegalovirus exposure and HLA in healthy donors. Clones were read by immunoSEQ multiplex PCR, and TCRdb kept only the in-frame ones, dropping some. The table includes 170,000 or so clones, roughly three quarters detected once. Sequences were obtained from PBMCs. Receptors originate from a woman aged 45 to 65 in good health and CMV-seropositive. Both conserved end residues are part of each CDR3. The order of the fields is clone size, D gene, V gene, J gene, CDR3 protein, CDR3 DNA. A D gene is named only where the DNA matches it firmly. Rows give clone size only sometimes, using once, few, many, or a class for an expanded clone.

>few|TRBD1|TRBV4-3|TRBJ1-1
CASSQDRRQGAGGAFF
TGCGCCAGCAGCCAAGATCGGCGACAGGGGGCAGGGGGAGCTTTCTTT
>once|TRBD1|TRBV19|TRBJ1-2
CASSITRTGEGGYTF
TGTGCCAGTAGTATAACCCGGACAGGCGAGGGTGGCTACACCTTC
>once|TRBD2|TRBV6-6|TRBJ2-3
CASSSGGPDTQYF
TGTGCCAGCAGTTCGGGGGGGCCAGATACGCAGTATTTT
>NA|NA|TRBV28|TRBJ2-2
CASRGQGGAGELFF
TGTGCCAGCAGGGGGCAGGGCGGGGCCGGGGAGCTGTTTTTT
>NA|TRBD2|TRBV30|TRBJ2-1
CAWSVGLAGLSGGNEQFF
TGTGCCTGGAGTGTAGGGCTAGCGGGGCTCAGCGGGGGCAATGAGCAGTTCTTC
>NA|TRBD2|TRBV10-3|TRBJ2-1
CAISAGFGLAGARNEQFF
TGTGCCATCAGTGCGGGCTTCGGACTAGCGGGGGCGAGGAATGAGCAGTTCTTC
>NA|TRBD1|TRBV4-1|TRBJ2-3
CASRRDRGTDTQYF
TGCGCCAGCCGCCGGGACAGGGGCACAGATACGCAGTATTTT
>once|NA|TRBV6-1|TRBJ1-5
CASSEDRDQPQHF
TGTGCCAGCAGTGAAGACAGGGATCAGCCCCAGCATTTT
>once|TRBD1|TRBV18|TRBJ1-1
CASSPTGGGTEAFF
TGTGCCAGCTCACCCACAGGGGGTGGGACTGAAGCTTTCTTT
>few|TRBD1|TRBV5-1|TRBJ1-5
CASSTSGGQPQHF
TGCGCCAGCAGCACCTCAGGGGGCCAGCCCCAGCATTTT
>NA|NA|TRBV28|TRBJ1-2
CASTQTGASYTF
TGTGCCAGCACCCAGACTGGGGCCAGCTACACCTTC
>NA|NA|TRBV18|TRBJ1-4
CASSPPWGEPNEKLFF
TGTGCCAGCTCACCCCCGTGGGGGGAACCCAATGAAAAACTGTTTTTT
>NA|NA|TRBV15|TRBJ1-5
CATSSGQGISNQPQHF
TGTGCCACCAGCAGTGGGCAGGGGATTAGCAATCAGCCCCAGCATTTT
>NA|NA|TRBV2|TRBJ1-1
CASSGLMNTEAFF
TGTGCCAGCAGCGGACTCATGAACACTGAAGCTTTCTTT
>NA|TRBD1|TRBV2|TRBJ1-1
CASMGQGTEAFF
TGTGCCAGCATGGGACAGGGGACTGAAGCTTTCTTT
>NA|TRBD1|TRBV7-3|TRBJ2-5
CASSLRPDRDSEETQYF
TGTGCCAGCAGCTTACGACCTGACAGGGATTCTGAAGAGACCCAGTACTTC
>NA|NA|TRBV12-5|TRBJ1-1
CASGLTDTEAFF
TGTGCTAGTGGTTTGACGGACACTGAAGCTTTCTTT
>NA|NA|TRBV27|TRBJ1-1
CASSLGGSDTEAFF
TGTGCCAGCAGCCTGGGAGGTAGCGACACTGAAGCTTTCTTT
>once|NA|TRBV6-5|TRBJ1-3
CASRTIRQAGNTIYF
TGTGCCAGCAGGACCATTCGACAGGCTGGAAACACCATATATTTT
>NA|NA|TRBV2|TRBJ2-7
CASRLAHEQYF
TGTGCCAGCAGACTAGCTCACGAGCAGTACTTC
>NA|TRBD2|TRBV19|TRBJ2-5
CASSRREGLGGETQYF
TGTGCCAGTAGTAGGCGGGAGGGCCTCGGGGGTGAGACCCAGTACTTC
>NA|NA|TRBV6-5|TRBJ1-1
CASSFQGQLTNTEAFF
TGTGCCAGCAGTTTCCAGGGGCAGCTAACGAACACTGAAGCTTTCTTT
>NA|TRBD2|TRBV6-5|TRBJ2-1
CASSSRGLAVYNEQFF
TGTGCCAGCAGTTCCCGAGGACTAGCGGTTTACAATGAGCAGTTCTTC
>NA|TRBD1|TRBV5-6|TRBJ1-2
CASSWQGAWGYTF
TGTGCCAGCAGTTGGCAGGGGGCTTGGGGCTACACCTTC
>NA|TRBD2|TRBV27|TRBJ2-5
CASSLGLAGRETQYF
TGTGCCAGCAGTTTAGGTCTAGCGGGAAGAGAGACCCAGTACTTC
>NA|NA|TRBV7-2|TRBJ2-5
CASSPLAQETQYF
TGTGCCAGCAGCCCCTTGGCTCAAGAGACCCAGTACTTC
>once|TRBD1|TRBV5-4|TRBJ2-2
CASSQADRGNTGELFF
TGTGCCAGCAGCCAAGCAGACAGGGGAAATACCGGGGAGCTGTTTTTT
>few|NA|TRBV7-2|TRBJ1-2
CASSLDIYGYTF
TGTGCCAGCAGCTTAGATATCTATGGCTACACCTTC
>NA|TRBD1|TRBV11-3|TRBJ1-2
CASSHQGGYGYTF
TGTGCCAGCAGCCATCAGGGGGGCTATGGCTACACCTTC
>NA|NA|TRBV7-2|TRBJ2-3
CASSLAGRTDTQYF
TGTGCCAGCAGCTTAGCCGGTCGCACAGATACGCAGTATTTT
>NA|NA|TRBV11-2|TRBJ2-7
CASSSRQSVSYEQYF
TGTGCCAGCAGCTCCCGACAGAGCGTTTCCTACGAGCAGTACTTC
>NA|NA|TRBV11-2|TRBJ1-5
CASSLATEDQPQHF
TGTGCCAGCAGCTTAGCGACAGAGGATCAGCCCCAGCATTTT
>few|NA|TRBV28|TRBJ1-1
CASSSFQGNPEAFF
TGTGCCAGCAGTTCGTTCCAGGGAAACCCCGAAGCTTTCTTT
>NA|NA|TRBV6-1|TRBJ2-2
CASSVSAGELFF
TGTGCCAGCAGTGTGTCGGCCGGGGAGCTGTTTTTT
>once|TRBD1|TRBV27|TRBJ2-1
CASMNRGVGDEQFF
TGTGCCAGCATGAACAGGGGGGTAGGGGATGAGCAGTTCTTC
>NA|NA|TRBV18|TRBJ2-2
CASSPATPNTGELFF
TGTGCCAGCTCACCAGCGACACCCAACACCGGGGAGCTGTTTTTT
>NA|TRBD1|TRBV29-1|TRBJ1-5
CSVGRGGGQPQHF
TGCAGCGTAGGGCGAGGGGGCGGCCAGCCCCAGCATTTT
>few|TRBD2|TRBV19|TRBJ2-3
CASSPPRTSGYRPYF
TGTGCCAGTAGTCCGCCTCGGACTAGCGGATACAGGCCGTATTTT
>NA|TRBD2|TRBV7-2|TRBJ2-5
CASSIVMGTSGRETQYF
TGTGCCAGCAGCATAGTCATGGGGACTAGCGGGAGAGAGACCCAGTACTTC
>NA|NA|TRBV19|TRBJ1-4
CASSIVDSFLFF
TGTGCCAGTAGTATAGTTGACAGTTTTCTGTTTTTT
>NA|TRBD1|TRBV9|TRBJ2-7
CASSVLTGGDEQYF
TGTGCCAGCAGCGTTCTGACAGGGGGCGACGAGCAGTACTTC
>NA|NA|TRBV7-2|TRBJ2-2
CASSSSRESGELFF
TGTGCCAGCAGCTCTTCCCGGGAATCCGGGGAGCTGTTTTTT
>NA|NA|TRBV7-2|TRBJ2-1
CASSLVDSNEQFF
TGTGCCAGCAGCTTAGTAGACAGCAATGAGCAGTTCTTC
>NA|NA|TRBV6-1|TRBJ2-7
CASSLEQGKGYEQYF
TGTGCCAGCAGCCTCGAGCAGGGGAAGGGCTACGAGCAGTACTTC
>once|NA|TRBV2|TRBJ2-5
CASSEGLGETQYF
TGTGCCAGCAGTGAAGGACTGGGAGAGACCCAGTACTTC
>NA|TRBD1|TRBV28|TRBJ1-1
CASSLGQEMNTEAFF
TGTGCCAGCAGTTTAGGACAGGAGATGAACACTGAAGCTTTCTTT
>NA|TRBD1|TRBV29-1|TRBJ1-4
CSVVGTGFNEKLFF
TGCAGCGTTGTTGGGACAGGGTTTAATGAAAAACTGTTTTTT
>NA|NA|TRBV28|TRBJ2-6
CASSLAGAGANVLTF
TGTGCCAGCAGTTTAGCCGGGGCTGGGGCCAACGTCCTGACTTTC
>once|TRBD1|TRBV10-3|TRBJ2-2
CAITGQVQDTGELFF
TGTGCCATCACCGGACAGGTCCAGGACACCGGGGAGCTGTTTTTT
>NA|TRBD1|TRBV5-1|TRBJ2-5
CASSLQGGFSETQYF
TGCGCCAGCAGCTTACAAGGGGGCTTCTCGGAGACCCAGTACTTC
>NA|NA|TRBV20-1|TRBJ1-1
CSATYRIEAFF
TGCAGTGCAACCTACAGGATTGAAGCTTTCTTT